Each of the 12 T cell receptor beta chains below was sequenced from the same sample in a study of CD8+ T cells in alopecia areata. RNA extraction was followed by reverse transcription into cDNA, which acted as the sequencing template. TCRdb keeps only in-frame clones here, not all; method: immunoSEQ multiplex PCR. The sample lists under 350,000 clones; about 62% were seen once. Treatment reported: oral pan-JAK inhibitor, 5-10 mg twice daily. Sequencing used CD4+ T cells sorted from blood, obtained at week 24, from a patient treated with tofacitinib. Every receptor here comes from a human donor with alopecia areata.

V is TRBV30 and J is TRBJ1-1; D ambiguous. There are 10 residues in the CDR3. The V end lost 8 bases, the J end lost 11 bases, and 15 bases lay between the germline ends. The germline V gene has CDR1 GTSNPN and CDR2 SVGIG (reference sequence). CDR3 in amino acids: CAGSRGWAFF. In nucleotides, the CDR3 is TGTGCCGGATCGCGAGGATGGGCTTTCTTT.

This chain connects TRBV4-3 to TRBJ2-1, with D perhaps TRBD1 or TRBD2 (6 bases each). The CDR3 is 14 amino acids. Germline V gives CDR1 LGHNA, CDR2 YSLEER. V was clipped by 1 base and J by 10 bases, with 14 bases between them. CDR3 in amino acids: CASSQGGGRREQFF. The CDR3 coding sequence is TGCGCCAGCAGCCAAGGAGGGGGGCGCAGAGAGCAGTTCTTC.

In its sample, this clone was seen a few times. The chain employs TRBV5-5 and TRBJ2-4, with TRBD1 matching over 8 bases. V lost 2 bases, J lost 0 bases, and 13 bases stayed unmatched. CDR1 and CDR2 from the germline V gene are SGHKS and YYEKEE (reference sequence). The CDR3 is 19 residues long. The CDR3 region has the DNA TGTGCCAGCAGCTTTTCGAGGGACAGGTTGCTCTTAGCCAAAAACATTCAGTACTTC. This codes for CASSFSRDRLLLAKNIQYF. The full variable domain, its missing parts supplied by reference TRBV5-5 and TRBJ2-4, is DAGVTQSPTHLIKTRGQQVTLRCSPISGHKSVSWYQQVLGQGPQFIFQYYEKEERGRGNFPDRFSARQFPNYSSELNVNALLLGDSALYLCASSFSRDRLLLAKNIQYFGAGTRLSVL.

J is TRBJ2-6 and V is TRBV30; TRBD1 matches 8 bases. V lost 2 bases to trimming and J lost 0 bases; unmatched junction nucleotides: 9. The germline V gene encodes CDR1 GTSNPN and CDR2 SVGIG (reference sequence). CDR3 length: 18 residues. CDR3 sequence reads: CAWSYNRGINSGANVLTF. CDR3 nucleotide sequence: TGTGCCTGGAGTTATAACAGGGGGATCAACTCTGGGGCCAACGTCCTGACTTTC.

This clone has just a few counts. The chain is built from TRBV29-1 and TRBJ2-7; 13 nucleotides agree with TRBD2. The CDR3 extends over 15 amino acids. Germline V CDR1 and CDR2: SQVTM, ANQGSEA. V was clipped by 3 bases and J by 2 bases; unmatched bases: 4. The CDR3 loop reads CSVDGTSGATYEQYF. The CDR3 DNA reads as TGCAGCGTTGACGGGACTAGCGGGGCCACCTACGAGCAGTACTTC.

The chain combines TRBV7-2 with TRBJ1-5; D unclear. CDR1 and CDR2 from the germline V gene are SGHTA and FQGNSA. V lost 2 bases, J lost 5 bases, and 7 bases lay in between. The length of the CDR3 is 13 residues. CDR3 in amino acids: CASSLLGDQPQHF. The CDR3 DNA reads TGTGCCAGCAGCTTACTTGGGGATCAGCCCCAGCATTTT. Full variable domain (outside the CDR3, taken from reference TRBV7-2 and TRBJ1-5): GAGVSQSPSNKVTEKGKDVELRCDPISGHTALYWYRQSLGQGLEFLIYFQGNSAPDKSGLPSDRFSAERTGGSVSTLTIQRTQQEDSAVYLCASSLLGDQPQHFGDGTRLSIL.

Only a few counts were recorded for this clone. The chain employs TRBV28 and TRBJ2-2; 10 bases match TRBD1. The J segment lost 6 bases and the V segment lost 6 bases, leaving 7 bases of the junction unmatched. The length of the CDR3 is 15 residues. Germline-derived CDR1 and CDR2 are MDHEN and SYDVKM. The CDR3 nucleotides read TGTGCCAGCAGCCCCGGGGACAGGGGTTCCGGGGAGCTGTTTTTT. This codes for CASSPGDRGSGELFF.

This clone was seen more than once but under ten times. CDR3 DNA sequence: TGTGCCAGCAGCGCCACCCTCTCTGGGGCCAACGTCCTGACTTTC. Amino acid sequence: CASSATLSGANVLTF. The chain couples TRBV9 to TRBJ2-6, with D unclear. V was trimmed by 3 bases and J by 0 bases, leaving 7 bases between them. Germline V gene lookup returns CDR1 SGDLS and CDR2 YYNGEE. There are 15 residues in the CDR3.

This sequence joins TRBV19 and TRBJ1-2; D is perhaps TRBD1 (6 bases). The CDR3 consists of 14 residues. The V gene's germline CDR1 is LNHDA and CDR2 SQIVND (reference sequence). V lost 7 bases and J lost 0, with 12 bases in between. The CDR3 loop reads CASKQGGSNYGYTF. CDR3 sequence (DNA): TGTGCCAGTAAACAGGGAGGCTCTAACTATGGCTACACCTTC.

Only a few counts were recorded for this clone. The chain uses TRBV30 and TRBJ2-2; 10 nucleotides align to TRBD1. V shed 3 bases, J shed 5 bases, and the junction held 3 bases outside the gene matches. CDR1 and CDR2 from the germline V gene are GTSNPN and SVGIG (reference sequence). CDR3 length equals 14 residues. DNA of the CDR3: TGTGCCTGGAGGTGGGACAGGGGTACCGGGGAGCTGTTTTTT. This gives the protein CAWRWDRGTGELFF.

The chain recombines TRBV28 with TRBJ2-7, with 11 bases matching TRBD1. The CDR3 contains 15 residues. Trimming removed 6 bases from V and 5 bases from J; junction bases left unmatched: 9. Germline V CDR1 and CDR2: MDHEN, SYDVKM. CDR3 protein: CASSFTGTGGHEQYF. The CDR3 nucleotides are TGTGCCAGCAGCTTCACCGGGACAGGGGGACACGAGCAGTACTTC.

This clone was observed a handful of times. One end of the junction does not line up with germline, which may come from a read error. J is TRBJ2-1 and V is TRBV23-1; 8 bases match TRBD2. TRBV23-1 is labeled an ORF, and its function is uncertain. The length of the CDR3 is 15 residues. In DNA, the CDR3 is TGCGCCAGCATTCAAAGCGGGGGCCCCTACAATGAGCAGTTCTTC. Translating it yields CASIQSGGPYNEQFF.